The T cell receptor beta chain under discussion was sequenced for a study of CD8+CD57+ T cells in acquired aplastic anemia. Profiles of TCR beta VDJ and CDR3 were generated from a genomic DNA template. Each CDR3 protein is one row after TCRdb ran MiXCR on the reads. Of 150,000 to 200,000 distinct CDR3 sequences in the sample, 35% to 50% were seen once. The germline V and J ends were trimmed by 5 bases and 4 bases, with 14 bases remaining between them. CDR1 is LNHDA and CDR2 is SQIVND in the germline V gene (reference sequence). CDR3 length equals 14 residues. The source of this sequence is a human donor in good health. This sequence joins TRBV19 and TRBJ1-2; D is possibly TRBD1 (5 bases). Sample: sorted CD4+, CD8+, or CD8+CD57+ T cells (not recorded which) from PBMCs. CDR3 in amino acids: CASSEWGNTYGYTF. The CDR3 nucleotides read TGTGCCAGTAGTGAGTGGGGGAATACCTATGGCTACACCTTC.